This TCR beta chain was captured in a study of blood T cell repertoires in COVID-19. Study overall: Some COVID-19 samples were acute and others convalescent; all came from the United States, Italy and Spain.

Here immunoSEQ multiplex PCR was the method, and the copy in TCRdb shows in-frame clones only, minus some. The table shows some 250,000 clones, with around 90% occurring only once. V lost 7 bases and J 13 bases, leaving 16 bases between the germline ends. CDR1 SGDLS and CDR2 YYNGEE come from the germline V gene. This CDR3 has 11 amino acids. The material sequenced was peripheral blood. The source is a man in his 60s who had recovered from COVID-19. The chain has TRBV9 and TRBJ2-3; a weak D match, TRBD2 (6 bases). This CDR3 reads CASEEGLRKYF. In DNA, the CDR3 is TGTGCCAGCGAGGAGGGTCTGAGGAAGTATTTT.